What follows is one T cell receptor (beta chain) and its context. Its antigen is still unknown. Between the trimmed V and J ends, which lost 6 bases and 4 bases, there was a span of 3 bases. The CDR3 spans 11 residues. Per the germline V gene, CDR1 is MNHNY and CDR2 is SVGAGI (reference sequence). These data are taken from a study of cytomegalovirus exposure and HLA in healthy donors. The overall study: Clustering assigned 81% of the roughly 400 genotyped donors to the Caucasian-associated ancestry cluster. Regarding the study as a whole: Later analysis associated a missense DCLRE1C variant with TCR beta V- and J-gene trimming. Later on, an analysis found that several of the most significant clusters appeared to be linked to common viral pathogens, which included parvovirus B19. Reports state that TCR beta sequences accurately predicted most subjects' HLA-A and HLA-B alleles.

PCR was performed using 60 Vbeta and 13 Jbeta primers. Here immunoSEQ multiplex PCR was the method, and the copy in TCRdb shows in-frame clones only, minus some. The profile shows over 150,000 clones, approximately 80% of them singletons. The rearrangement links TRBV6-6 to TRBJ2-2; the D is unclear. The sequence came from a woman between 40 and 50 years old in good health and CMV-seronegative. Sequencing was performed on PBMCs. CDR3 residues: CASSLTGELFF. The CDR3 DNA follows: TGTGCCAGCAGCCTCACCGGGGAGCTGTTTTTT.